This T cell receptor (beta chain) stems from a study of T cells after yellow fever vaccination. Findings and limits, study-wide: The secondary response peaked faster, at day 5 versus 15, but was weaker. Abundant clonotypes from the bulk population could get into FACS-sorted repertoires as contaminants. Clones from primary vaccination mostly reappeared after the booster (96% CD4, under 90% CD8).

The sample holds many counts of this clonotype. Its antigen is unidentified. V trimming: 1 base; J trimming: 3 bases; junction bases outside the gene matches: 4. This CDR3 region has 16 residues. Per the germline V gene, CDR1 is SGHVS and CDR2 is FQNEAQ. Generation of TCR cDNA used 5'RACE template switching (which added a universal primer site and UMIs). TCRdb independently ran MiXCR on the 5' RACE reads; one entry per CDR3 protein. Of about 200,000 distinct CDR3 sequences in the sample, roughly 3.3% were seen once. The TCR comes from a man aged 18 to 30 who received the YFV17D yellow fever vaccine. This chain links TRBV7-8 with TRBJ2-7, with 12 bases aligning to TRBD1. Sample: CD4+ T cells sorted from PBMCs, taken 10 days after the yellow fever booster vaccination. CDR3 sequence reads: CASSLGRDRGLYEQYF. The CDR3 DNA reads TGTGCCAGCAGCTTAGGGCGGGACAGGGGGCTCTACGAGCAGTACTTC.